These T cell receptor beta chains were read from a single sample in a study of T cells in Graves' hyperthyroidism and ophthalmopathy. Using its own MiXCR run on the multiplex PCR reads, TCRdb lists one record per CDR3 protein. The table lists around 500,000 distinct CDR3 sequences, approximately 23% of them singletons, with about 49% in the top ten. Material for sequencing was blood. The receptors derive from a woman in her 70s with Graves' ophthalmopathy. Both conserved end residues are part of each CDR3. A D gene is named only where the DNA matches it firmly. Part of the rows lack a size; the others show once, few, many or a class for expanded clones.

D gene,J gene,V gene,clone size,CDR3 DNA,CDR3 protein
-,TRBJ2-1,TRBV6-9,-,TGTGCCAGCAGTTATATCGGGGGTGAGCAGTTCTTC,CASSYIGGEQFF
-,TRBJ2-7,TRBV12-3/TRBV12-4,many,TGTGCCAGCAGTCTCTCAGGGTCGTACGAGCAGTACTTC,CASSLSGSYEQYF
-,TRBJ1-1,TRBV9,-,TGTGCCAGCAGCGTTCAGGCAGGTGAATCTGGCGGCACTGAAGCTTTATTT,CASSVQAGESGGTEALF
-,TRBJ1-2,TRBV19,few,TGTGCCAGTAGTGTACATCGAGGCCTCGGGACGGATGGCTACACCTTC,CASSVHRGLGTDGYTF
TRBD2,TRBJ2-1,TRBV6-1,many,TGTGCCAGCAGTCCAAAACTAGCGGGAGTTTCCTACAATGAGCAGTTCTTC,CASSPKLAGVSYNEQFF
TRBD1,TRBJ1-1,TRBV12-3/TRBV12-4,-,TGTGCCAGCAGTTTAGCGAGGGGGCAGGCTGAAGCTTTCTTT,CASSLARGQAEAFF
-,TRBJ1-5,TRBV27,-,TGTGCCAGCAGTTCCGCGGGGGTCCAGCCCCAGCATTTT,CASSSAGVQPQHF
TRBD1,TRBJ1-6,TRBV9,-,TGTGCCAGCAGCGCCCAGGGGGTATTGAATTCACCCCTCCACTTT,CASSAQGVLNSPLHF
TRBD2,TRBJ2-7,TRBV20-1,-,TGCAGTGCTCGGGGGGGCGTATTAAACGAGCAGTACTTC,CSARGGVLNEQYF
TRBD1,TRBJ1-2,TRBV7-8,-,TGTGCCAGCAGCTTAGCCGGGACAGGGGCGGAGGGTGGCTACACCTTC,CASSLAGTGAEGGYTF
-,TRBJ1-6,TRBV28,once,TGTGCCAGTCACTCCCAGGGTCTAGGGAATAATTCACCCCTCCACTTT,CASHSQGLGNNSPLHF
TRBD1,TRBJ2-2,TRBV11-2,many,TGTGCCAGCAGACGACCGGGACAGGCCCTCACCGGGGAGCTGTTTTTT,CASRRPGQALTGELFF
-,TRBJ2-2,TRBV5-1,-,TGCGCCAGCAGCTCGGGACTCGACACCGGGGAGCTGTTTTTT,CASSSGLDTGELFF
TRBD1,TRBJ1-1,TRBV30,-,TGTGCCTCAGGGGGCCACACTGAAGCTTTCTTT,CASGGHTEAFF
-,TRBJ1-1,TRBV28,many,TGTGCCAGCAGTACCCCGGGCCTCACTGAAGCTTTCTTT,CASSTPGLTEAFF
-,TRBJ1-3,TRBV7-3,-,TGTGCCAGCAGCCTTCCGGGGGCGGCAGGTATTCGTTACACCATATATTTT,CASSLPGAAGIRYTIYF
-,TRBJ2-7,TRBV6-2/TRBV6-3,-,TGTGCCAGCAACAATCCCAGCGGCTCCTACGAGCAGTACTTC,CASNNPSGSYEQYF
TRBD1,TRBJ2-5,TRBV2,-,TGTGCCAGCAGTGACGGAAGGGGGCGGGAGACCCAGTACTTC,CASSDGRGRETQYF
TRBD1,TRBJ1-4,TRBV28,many,TGTGCCAGCAGTCCGGGACAGATGAATGAAAAACTGTTTTTT,CASSPGQMNEKLFF
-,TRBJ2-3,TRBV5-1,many,TGCGCCAGCAGCTTGCGGTTAAAAGATACGCAGTATTTT,CASSLRLKDTQYF
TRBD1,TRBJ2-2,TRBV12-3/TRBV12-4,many,TGTGCCAGCAGTCGACAGGGGACCGGGGAGCTGTTTTTT,CASSRQGTGELFF
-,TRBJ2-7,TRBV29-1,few,TGCAGCGTTCGGCGCGGACCCTACGAGCAGTACTTC,CSVRRGPYEQYF
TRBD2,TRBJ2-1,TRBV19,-,TGTGCCAGTAGTATAGTACCCCCCAGCGGGAGGCGTAATGAGCAGTTCTTC,CASSIVPPSGRRNEQFF
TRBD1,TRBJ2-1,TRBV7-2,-,TGTGCCAGCAGACTTCACGGGACAGCCTTCAATGAGCAGTTCTTC,CASRLHGTAFNEQFF
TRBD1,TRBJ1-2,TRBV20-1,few,TGCAGTGCACCTGGGACAGGGACTAACTATGGCTACACCTTC,CSAPGTGTNYGYTF
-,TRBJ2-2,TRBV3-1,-,TGTGCCAGCAGCCAAGCTAGGGGCGGGGAGCTGTTTTTT,CASSQARGGELFF
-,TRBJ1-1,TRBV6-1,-,TGTGCCAGCATTTGGGGGAGCACTGAAGCTTTCTTT,CASIWGSTEAFF
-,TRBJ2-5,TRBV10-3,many,TGTGCCATCAATCCGGGACTCCAAGAGACCCAGTACTTC,CAINPGLQETQYF
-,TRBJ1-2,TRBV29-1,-,TGCAGCGTTGTTGACTTACACGGGGGCTACACCTTC,CSVVDLHGGYTF
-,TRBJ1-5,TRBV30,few,TGTGCCTGGAGTGGGAGTAAACAGCCCCAGCATTTT,CAWSGSKQPQHF
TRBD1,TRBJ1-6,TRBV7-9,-,TGTGCCAGCAGACCACAGACAGGGACAAGTTCACCCCTCCACTTT,CASRPQTGTSSPLHF
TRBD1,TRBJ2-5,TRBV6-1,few,TGTGCCAGCAGGAGACAGGGGGCGGTGGGAGAGACCCAGTACTTC,CASRRQGAVGETQYF
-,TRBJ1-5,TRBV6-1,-,TGTGCCAGCAGTGAGGCACGGGGTCTGGCAACTAATTATCAGCCCCAGCATTTT,CASSEARGLATNYQPQHF
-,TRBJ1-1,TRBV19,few,TGTGCCAGTAGCGCTACGGGGGGTAGCGGCACTGAAGCTTTCTTT,CASSATGGSGTEAFF
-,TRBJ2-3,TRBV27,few,TGTGCCAGCAGTTTTATGGGTTCCACAGATACGCAGTATTTT,CASSFMGSTDTQYF